Listed below are T cell receptor beta chains from one sample, sequenced in a study of blood T cell repertoires in COVID-19. Clones were sequenced by immunoSEQ multiplex PCR, and TCRdb holds only the in-frame ones, with some missing. This sample has about 23,000 clones, with around nine tenths found just once. Sequences were obtained from peripheral blood. The receptors stem from an elderly woman with active COVID-19. Each CDR3 is given with its conserved first and last residue. The order of the fields is J gene, V gene, D gene, CDR3 protein, CDR3 DNA. The D gene is left open where the match is weak.

j_call: TRBJ1-3; v_call: TRBV24-1; d_call: TRBD1; cdr3_aa: CATSDFGSRQGRRGNTIYF; cdr3_nt: TGTGCCACCAGTGATTTTGGATCCCGACAGGGCCGGAGAGGAAACACCATATATTTT
j_call: TRBJ2-7; v_call: TRBV3-1/TRBV3-2; d_call: -; cdr3_aa: CASSQAGDPSYEQYF; cdr3_nt: TGTGCCAGCAGCCAAGCGGGGGACCCCTCCTACGAGCAGTACTTC
j_call: TRBJ2-1; v_call: TRBV2; d_call: TRBD2; cdr3_aa: CASGEGRSRNEQFF; cdr3_nt: TGTGCCAGCGGGGAGGGCAGGTCCCGCAATGAGCAGTTCTTC
j_call: TRBJ2-5; v_call: TRBV7-8; d_call: TRBD1; cdr3_aa: CASSQGQLFTPQYF; cdr3_nt: TGTGCCAGCAGCCAGGGACAGCTCTTTACGCCCCAGTACTTC
j_call: TRBJ2-7; v_call: TRBV18; d_call: TRBD1; cdr3_aa: CASSPPNGQGYEQYF; cdr3_nt: TGTGCCAGCTCGCCACCAAACGGACAGGGCTACGAGCAGTACTTC
j_call: TRBJ1-2; v_call: TRBV5-1; d_call: -; cdr3_aa: CASSFITGSDGYTF; cdr3_nt: TGCGCCAGCAGCTTTATCACAGGGTCTGATGGCTACACCTTC
j_call: TRBJ2-2; v_call: TRBV19; d_call: TRBD2; cdr3_aa: CASSPSRGGGVHGELFF; cdr3_nt: TGTGCCAGTAGTCCCTCCCGTGGCGGGGGGGTTCACGGGGAGCTGTTTTTT
j_call: TRBJ1-2; v_call: TRBV18; d_call: TRBD1; cdr3_aa: CASSPSQGGTYGYTF; cdr3_nt: TGTGCCAGCTCACCATCACAGGGGGGGACCTATGGCTACACCTTC
j_call: TRBJ2-3; v_call: TRBV9; d_call: TRBD2; cdr3_aa: CASSVGVAGDSTDTQYF; cdr3_nt: TGTGCCAGCAGCGTAGGGGTCGCGGGGGACAGCACAGATACGCAGTATTTT
j_call: TRBJ1-5; v_call: TRBV6-2/TRBV6-3; d_call: -; cdr3_aa: CASSLEAGVQPQHF; cdr3_nt: TGTGCCAGCAGTTTGGAGGCAGGGGTTCAGCCCCAGCATTTT
j_call: TRBJ1-1; v_call: TRBV7-6; d_call: TRBD1; cdr3_aa: CASSPRGPGTEAFF; cdr3_nt: TGTGCCAGCAGCCCAAGGGGGCCGGGGACTGAAGCTTTCTTT
j_call: TRBJ1-1; v_call: TRBV6-6; d_call: -; cdr3_aa: CASSPQGSSTEAFF; cdr3_nt: TGTGCCAGCAGTCCTCAGGGGTCCTCCACTGAAGCTTTCTTT
j_call: TRBJ1-3; v_call: TRBV7-2; d_call: -; cdr3_aa: CASSLERQHSGNTIYF; cdr3_nt: TGTGCCAGCAGCTTAGAGAGGCAGCACTCTGGAAACACCATATATTTT
j_call: TRBJ1-1; v_call: TRBV15; d_call: TRBD1; cdr3_aa: CATSEGQRNTEAFF; cdr3_nt: TGTGCCACCAGCGAGGGACAGAGAAACACTGAAGCTTTCTTT